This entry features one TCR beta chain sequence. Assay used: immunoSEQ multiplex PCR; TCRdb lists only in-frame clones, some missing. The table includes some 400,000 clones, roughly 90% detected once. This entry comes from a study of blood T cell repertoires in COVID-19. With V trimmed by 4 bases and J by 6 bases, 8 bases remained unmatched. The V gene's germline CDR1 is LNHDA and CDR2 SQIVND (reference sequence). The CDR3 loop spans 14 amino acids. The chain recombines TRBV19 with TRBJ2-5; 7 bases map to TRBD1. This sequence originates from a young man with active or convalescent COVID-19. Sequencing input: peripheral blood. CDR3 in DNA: TGTGCCAGTAGTACCGGACAGGCAATCAAGACCCAGTACTTC. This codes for CASSTGQAIKTQYF.